Sequencing of this T cell receptor (beta chain) was carried out in a study of T-cell reconstitution after alpha-beta-depleted transplantation in children. Germline V lookup: CDR1 LNHDA, CDR2 SQIVND (reference sequence). J gave up 4 bases and V 4 bases, and 18 bases lay outside the gene matches. This CDR3 spans 19 amino acids. This clonotype came up a few times. Construction of the TCRbeta library involved unique molecular identifiers. From the PCR reads, TCRdb called clonotypes with MiXCR, one entry per CDR3 protein. The repertoire holds 450,000 to 600,000 distinct CDR3 sequences, with about 16% as singletons.

The rearrangement uses TRBV19 and TRBJ2-2; 7 nucleotides agree with TRBD2. Sequenced material: PBMCs from the stem cell graft donor, taken from the stem cell graft. This receptor was obtained from a human donor who donated a stem cell graft to a child with acute lymphoblastic leukemia. In nucleotides, the CDR3 is TGTGCCAGTAGTACCTCCCTGGGGTCCGGGAGGAGTTCCACCGGGGAGCTGTTTTTT. Translated: CASSTSLGSGRSSTGELFF. The entire variable domain, with the rest obtained from reference TRBV19 and TRBJ2-2, is as follows: DGGITQSPKYLFRKEGQNVTLSCEQNLNHDAMYWYRQDPGQGLRLIYYSQIVNDFQKGDIAEGYSVSREKKESFPLTVTSAQKNPTAFYLCASSTSLGSGRSSTGELFFGEGSRLTVL.